These 9 T cell receptor beta chains were sequenced from one sample in a study of blood T cell repertoires in COVID-19 (TCRdb year 2020). Library method: the immunoSEQ multiplex PCR assay. Drawn from immuneACCESS, this table holds only the in-frame rearrangements with V and J called that TCRdb kept. Clones are partly lost; checked studies trace under half to an unresolved V gene and leave the rest unexplained. This sample has 50,000 to 75,000 clones in its table, and 80% of those were observed once. The ten most abundant clones make up 6.5% to 7.5% of the sample. The sample comprised peripheral blood. The receptor set was obtained from a man aged 55 to 70 with acute or convalescent COVID-19.

This chain connects TRBV23-1 to TRBJ2-7; perhaps TRBD1 as D (6 bases). TRBV23-1 is an ORF, and what it does is uncertain. Trimming removed 5 bases at V and 4 bases at J, with 12 bases between. The CDR3 is 13 residues long. The CDR3 bases are TGCGCCAGCAGTAGGACAGCTTTTTACGAGCAGTACTTC. Amino acids: CASSRTAFYEQYF.

This chain connects TRBV28 to TRBJ1-1; TRBD1 aligns across 7 bases. Unmatched junction bases numbered 9, after V lost 5 bases and J lost 3 bases. Germline V CDR1 and CDR2: MDHEN, SYDVKM. CDR3 length equals 15 residues. The CDR3 DNA follows: TGTGCCAGCAGTCCACCCGACAGGGCGGACACTGAAGCTTTCTTT. Translating gives CASSPPDRADTEAFF.

This sequence joins TRBV14 and TRBJ2-4, with a weak D call TRBD1 (6 bases). Trimming left V 1 base short and J 0 bases short, with 13 bases between. CDR3 length: 17 amino acids. CDR1 and CDR2 from the germline V gene are SGHDN and FVKESK. The CDR3 DNA is TGTGCCAGCAGCCAAGGACCGGGACAACTAGCCAAAAACATTCAGTACTTC. This gives the protein CASSQGPGQLAKNIQYF.

V and J are TRBV3-1 (or the pseudogene TRBV3-2) and TRBJ2-3; the D gene is possibly TRBD2 (7 bases). V lost 1 base and J lost 2, with 13 bases in between. Per the germline V gene, CDR1 is LGHDT and CDR2 is YNNKEL (reference sequence). The CDR3 has 16 residues. The DNA of the CDR3 is TGTGCCAGCAGCCAAGTTGGCGGGGGACACACAGATACGCAGTATTTT. It translates to CASSQVGGGHTDTQYF.

The rearrangement uses TRBV28 and TRBJ1-2; D unclear. CDR3 size: 16 residues. CDR1 is MDHEN, CDR2 SYDVKM, per germline. Trimming removed 10 bases at V and 4 bases at J, with 25 bases between. The CDR3 region has the DNA TGTGCCACCCGAGGAGGGCAGTTTAGGGTCGGCTATGGCTACACCTTC. Amino acid sequence: CATRGGQFRVGYGYTF.

The J gene is TRBJ1-6, the V gene TRBV23-1; TRBD1 matches at 7 bases. TRBV23-1 is given ORF status, its function remaining uncertain. The CDR3 length is 16 residues. V lost 7 bases to trimming and J lost 1 base; unmatched junction nucleotides: 7. CDR3 residues: CASTPQQGSYNSPLHF. As DNA, the CDR3 is TGCGCCAGCACTCCTCAACAGGGGTCCTATAATTCACCCCTCCACTTT.

This clone came up once. An end of the junction does not agree with germline; a read error may underlie this. Here the CDR3 reads CASSEGRGGPF. The CDR3 nucleotides read TGTGCCAGCAGTGAAGGACGCGGTGGTCCTTTT. The chain carries TRBV2 and TRBJ1-2; D unresolved. Germline lookup yields CDR1 SNHLY and CDR2 FYNNEI. This CDR3 has 11 residues.

The chain links TRBV5-1 to TRBJ2-7; 7 bases agree with TRBD1. CDR1 and CDR2 (germline): SGHRS, YFSETQ. This CDR3 has 13 amino acids. The V and J ends lost 7 bases and 8 bases, in that order; junction bases with no gene match: 12. CDR3 region: CASGLPGTDKQYF. The CDR3 DNA is TGCGCCAGCGGATTACCCGGGACAGATAAGCAGTACTTC.

This clone was counted only a few times. V is TRBV30 and J is TRBJ1-2, with no clear D. The CDR3 runs to 15 residues. The V gene's germline CDR1 is GTSNPN and CDR2 SVGIG (reference sequence). Deletions cut 0 bases from V and 2 bases from J, with 13 bases between. The CDR3 coding sequence is TGTGCCTGGAGTGTACTAGACCGGAGGAACTATGGCTACACCTTC. Protein sequence: CAWSVLDRRNYGYTF.